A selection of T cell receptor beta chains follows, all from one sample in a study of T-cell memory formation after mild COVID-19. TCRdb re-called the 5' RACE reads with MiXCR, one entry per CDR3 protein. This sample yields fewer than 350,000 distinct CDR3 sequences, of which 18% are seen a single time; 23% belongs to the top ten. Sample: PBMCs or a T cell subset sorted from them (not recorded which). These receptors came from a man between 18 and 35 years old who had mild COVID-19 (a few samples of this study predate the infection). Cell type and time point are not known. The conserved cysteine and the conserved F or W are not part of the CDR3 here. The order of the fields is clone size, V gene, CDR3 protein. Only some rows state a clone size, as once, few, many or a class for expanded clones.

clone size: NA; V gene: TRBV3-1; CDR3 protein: ASSQGPVISGYT
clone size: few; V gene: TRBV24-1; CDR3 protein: ATSDLSGELF
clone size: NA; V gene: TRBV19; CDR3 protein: ASSWGWTPSTDTQY
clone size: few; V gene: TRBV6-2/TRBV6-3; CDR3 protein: ASTTMQGLETQY
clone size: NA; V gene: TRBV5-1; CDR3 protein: ASSLALGDGYGYT
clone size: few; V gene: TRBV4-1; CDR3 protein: ASSQVGGPSTDTQY
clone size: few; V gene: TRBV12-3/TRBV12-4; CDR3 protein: ASRTGPLRKGYT
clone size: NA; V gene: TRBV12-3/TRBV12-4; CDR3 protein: ASLGQGYEQY
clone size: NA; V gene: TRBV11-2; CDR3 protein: ASSLGRLIFNSPLH
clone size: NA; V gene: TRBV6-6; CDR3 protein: ASTLGRDTQETQY
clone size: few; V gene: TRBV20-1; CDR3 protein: SARRDARDGETQY
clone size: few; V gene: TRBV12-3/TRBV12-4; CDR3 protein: ASSPAGASTDTQY
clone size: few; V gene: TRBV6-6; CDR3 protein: ASSRPPGPEDTEAF
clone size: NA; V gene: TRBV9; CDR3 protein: ASGGSSSYEQY
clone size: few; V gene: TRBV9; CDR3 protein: ASSRGQASTDTQY
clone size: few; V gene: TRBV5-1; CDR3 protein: ASTAAGGAEAF
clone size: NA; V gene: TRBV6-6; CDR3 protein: ASSYRGSYEQY
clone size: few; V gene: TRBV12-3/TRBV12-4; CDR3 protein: ASSSRFGQETQY
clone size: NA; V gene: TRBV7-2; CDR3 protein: ASSLGPLLAGNTGELF
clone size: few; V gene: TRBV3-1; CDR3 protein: ASSQDLGVLT
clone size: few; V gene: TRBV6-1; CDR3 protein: ASSEPSWTGVYGYT
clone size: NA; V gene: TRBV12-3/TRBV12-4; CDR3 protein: ASSKGPLQQY
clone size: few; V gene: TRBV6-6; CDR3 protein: ASSQGIGGTEAF
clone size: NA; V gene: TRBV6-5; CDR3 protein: ASSKQGIRETQY
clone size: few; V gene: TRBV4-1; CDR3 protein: ASSHWTGDPYNEQF
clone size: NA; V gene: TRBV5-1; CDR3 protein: ASSLPGPAYGYT
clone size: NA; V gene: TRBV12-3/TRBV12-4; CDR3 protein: ASSPDSGMSAF
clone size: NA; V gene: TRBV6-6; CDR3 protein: ASSYAGQAGNEQY
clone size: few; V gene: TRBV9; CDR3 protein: ASSGGPTYEQY
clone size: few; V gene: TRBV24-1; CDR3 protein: ATSDLRESSYNEQF
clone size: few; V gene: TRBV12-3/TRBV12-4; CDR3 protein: ASSEDRFTEAF
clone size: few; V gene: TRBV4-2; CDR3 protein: ASSQEDGSTQSPLH
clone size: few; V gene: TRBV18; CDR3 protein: ASSPGIARTEAF
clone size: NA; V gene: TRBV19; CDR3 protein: ASSSPSSYEQY
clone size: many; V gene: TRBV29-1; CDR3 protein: SVEASGGFVGQY
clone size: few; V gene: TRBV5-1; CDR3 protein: ASRPTGLGEAF